Presented here are 28 T cell receptor beta chains from one specimen sequenced in a study of blood T cell repertoires in COVID-19 (dated by TCRdb to the early 2020s). The library was built by means of the immunoSEQ multiplex PCR assay. As stored in TCRdb, this immuneACCESS dataset retains in-frame rearrangements with V and J assigned. A fraction of the clones does not appear; measured against another copy, unresolved V genes explain less than half of the discrepancy, and the remainder lacks a known reason. Within this sample are 100,000 to 150,000 clones, with about nine tenths of them counted one time only. More than 6% of the sample belongs to the ten largest clones. The specimen sequenced was peripheral blood. The source of these receptors is a human donor in a cohort sampled during active COVID-19.

The chain carries TRBV7-9 and TRBJ2-2, with D uncertain. This CDR3 contains 12 residues. V lost 5 bases and J lost 8, with 9 bases in between. The germline gives CDR1 SEHNR, CDR2 FQNEAQ (reference sequence). This CDR3 is CASSPNWGELFF. The CDR3 DNA follows: TGTGCCAGCAGCCCTAACTGGGGGGAGCTGTTTTTT.

The rearrangement uses TRBV3-1 (or the pseudogene TRBV3-2) and TRBJ1-5, with D tentatively TRBD1 (5 bases). Germline V lookup: CDR1 LGHDT, CDR2 YNNKEL (reference sequence). CDR3 length equals 14 residues. Trimming pared 1 base from V and 3 bases from J, leaving 7 bases between. The CDR3 sequence: CASSQGGVNQPQHF. Written as DNA, the CDR3 is TGTGCCAGCAGCCAAGGGGGGGTCAATCAGCCCCAGCATTTT.

V is TRBV5-1 and J is TRBJ2-7; the match to TRBD2 covers 12 bases. CDR3 length equals 16 residues. V trimming: 4 bases; J trimming: 5 bases; junction bases outside the gene matches: 10. Germline loops: CDR1 SGHRS, CDR2 YFSETQ. The CDR3 here is CASSQGLAGPADEQYF. In DNA, the CDR3 is TGCGCCAGCAGCCAGGGACTAGCGGGCCCAGCGGACGAGCAGTACTTC.

The V call is TRBV30, the J call TRBJ1-2, with TRBD1 matching over 9 bases. Trimming at V came to 5 bases and at J to 5 bases, leaving 12 bases not matched to a gene. CDR1 is GTSNPN, CDR2 SVGIG, per germline (reference sequence). CDR3 length equals 15 residues. The CDR3 DNA reads as TGTGCCTGGGGGGGCCCACAGGGGGCTCGTTATGGCTACACCTTC. Residues: CAWGGPQGARYGYTF.

The chain recombines TRBV5-4 with TRBJ2-5; a possible D gene is TRBD1 (8 bases). This CDR3 is built from 14 residues. Trimming took off 1 base at V and 5 bases at J, with 12 bases between the two ends. CDR1 is SGHNT, CDR2 YYREEE, per germline (reference sequence). The CDR3 DNA reads as TGTGCCAGCAGCTTGTTACAGGGGGGGGAGACCCAGTACTTC. Translating it yields CASSLLQGGETQYF.

The chain employs TRBV2 and TRBJ1-5; D is possibly TRBD1 (6 bases). The ends were cut back, 7 bases at V and 0 bases at J, with 13 bases in the middle. The length of the CDR3 is 15 residues. Per germline, CDR1 SNHLY and CDR2 FYNNEI. CDR3 in amino acids: CASTEDRHSNQPQHF. CDR3 in DNA: TGTGCCAGCACGGAGGACAGACATAGCAATCAGCCCCAGCATTTT.

The V and J genes are TRBV7-9 and TRBJ2-7; D possibly corresponds to TRBD1 (6 bases). The germline V and J ends were trimmed by 6 bases and 0 bases, with 12 bases remaining between them. CDR1 is SEHNR, CDR2 FQNEAQ, per germline (reference sequence). The CDR3 spans 14 residues. The CDR3 reads CASRGAGSSYEQYF. In DNA form, the CDR3 reads TGTGCCAGCAGGGGGGCGGGCAGCTCCTACGAGCAGTACTTC.

The J gene is TRBJ1-2, the V gene TRBV11-3, with TRBD1 as a possible D gene (6 bases). V was clipped by 4 bases and J by 4 bases, with 19 bases between them. CDR3 size: 16 residues. Germline V gene sequence: CDR1 SGHNT, CDR2 YENEEA. CDR3 sequence (DNA): TGTGCCAGCAGCTCCTCCGGGACACCATTAGCCTATGGCTACACCTTC. Translation: CASSSSGTPLAYGYTF.

The gene calls are TRBV6-5 and TRBJ1-4; 10 nucleotides align to TRBD1. The CDR3 is 14 amino acids. V shed 5 bases and J 8 bases; nucleotides not matched to a gene: 5. Germline V gene data show CDR1 as MNHEY and CDR2 as SVGAGI. CDR3 DNA sequence: TGTGCCAGCAGTCGACAGGGGGCGGGGGAAAAACTGTTTTTT. Its protein product is CASSRQGAGEKLFF.

This chain connects TRBV3-1 (or the pseudogene TRBV3-2) to TRBJ2-7; 8 nucleotides match TRBD2. The CDR3 extends over 16 amino acids. J was trimmed by 2 bases and V by 4 bases; bases with no gene match: 10. Looked up from germline, CDR1 is LGHDT and CDR2 is YNNKEL (reference sequence). CDR3 in amino acids: CASSRGGRGETYEQYF. The DNA of the CDR3 is TGTGCCAGCAGCCGGGGGGGGCGGGGGGAAACCTACGAGCAGTACTTC.

The chain combines TRBV12-3 or TRBV12-4 with TRBJ1-2; 7 nucleotides match TRBD1. The CDR3 has 12 residues. The V segment lost 6 bases and the J segment 8 bases; nucleotides outside the gene matches: 6. The CDR3 nucleotides are TGTGCCAGCAGCGACAGGGCGGGAGGCTACACCTTC. It encodes CASSDRAGGYTF.

This sequence joins TRBV19 and TRBJ2-7; tentatively, D is TRBD1 (5 bases). Trimming removed 3 bases from V and 5 bases from J, with 8 bases in between. The CDR3 loop spans 12 amino acids. CDR1 and CDR2 from the germline V gene are LNHDA and SQIVND (reference sequence). The CDR3 region has the DNA TGTGCCAGTAGTATCAGGGTTCACGAGCAGTACTTC. Protein: CASSIRVHEQYF.

The V gene is TRBV4-1, the J gene TRBJ1-1; 7 bases line up with TRBD1. The V gene end was trimmed by 3 bases and the J gene end by 1 base; junction bases not matched to a gene: 2. Germline CDR1 reads MGHRA; CDR2 reads YSYEKL. CDR3 length equals 14 residues. CDR3 protein: CASSHPGGNTEAFF. CDR3 nucleotide sequence: TGCGCCAGCAGCCACCCAGGGGGGAACACTGAAGCTTTCTTT.

This chain uses TRBV6-2 or TRBV6-3 with TRBJ2-7, with D possibly matching TRBD2 (6 bases). The CDR3 spans 17 residues. Germline V lookup: CDR1 MNHEY, CDR2 SVGEGT. The V and J ends lost 2 bases and 5 bases respectively, with 22 bases between them. The CDR3 DNA reads TGTGCCAGCAGTTACCGCGTATGGGGGGAGGACCCCCACGAGCAGTACTTC. This translates into CASSYRVWGEDPHEQYF.

The chain recombines TRBV6-5 with TRBJ2-7; 8 bases match TRBD1. The CDR3 is 15 residues long. V trimming: 6 bases; J trimming: 2 bases; junction bases outside the gene matches: 9. The germline V gene has CDR1 MNHEY and CDR2 SVGAGI. CDR3 coding DNA: TGTGCCAGCAGAAAAAACCTGGGACAGGCCTACGAGCAGTACTTC. Residues: CASRKNLGQAYEQYF.

With respect to this clone: At one end, the junction sequence differs from germline, possibly due to a read error. The chain joins TRBV29-1 to TRBJ2-7, with 8 bases that match TRBD1. Germline V gene data show CDR1 as SQVTM and CDR2 as ANQGSEA. The CDR3 totals 14 residues. The CDR3 loop is CSVEVGQGASEQYF. In DNA form, the CDR3 reads TGCAGCGTCGAAGTAGGTCAGGGGGCTTCCGAGCAGTACTTC.

The chain carries TRBV28 and TRBJ2-2, with 7 bases that match TRBD1. The CDR3 runs 17 residues. Germline lookup yields CDR1 MDHEN and CDR2 SYDVKM. V dropped 7 bases and J dropped 4; count of bases not matched to a gene: 15. The CDR3 nucleotides are TGTGCCAGCAATCTCTCAAGTGGAAGGGGGCTCACCGGGGAGCTGTTTTTT. Protein: CASNLSSGRGLTGELFF.

This clone was recorded a few times. The sample has other DNA sequences that encode this CDR3 too. The chain carries TRBV9 and TRBJ1-6; no definite D call. Deletions cut 0 bases from V and 5 bases from J, with 6 bases between. CDR3 length: 14 amino acids. Per germline, CDR1 SGDLS and CDR2 YYNGEE. The CDR3 DNA reads as TGTGCCAGCAGCGTAGGGCGGGATAATTCACCCCTCCACTTT. It encodes CASSVGRDNSPLHF.

The rearrangement joins TRBV2 to TRBJ1-3; a possible D gene is TRBD1 (6 bases). V lost 5 bases and J lost 0, with 11 bases in between. The germline V gene encodes CDR1 SNHLY and CDR2 FYNNEI. The CDR3 totals 15 residues. The CDR3 reads CASSYREISGNTIYF. The DNA for the CDR3 is TGTGCCAGCAGTTACAGGGAAATCTCTGGAAACACCATATATTTT.

This clone came up once. The chain combines TRBV6-6 with TRBJ2-5, with 11 bases identical to TRBD2. Germline V lookup: CDR1 MNHNY, CDR2 SVGAGI (reference sequence). After removal of 5 bases from V and 3 bases from J, the junction contained 8 bases not matched to a gene. The CDR3 contains 16 residues. The CDR3, as DNA: TGTGCCAGCAGTACCCTAGCGGGGGGAGGGAAAGAGACCCAGTACTTC. Encoded protein: CASSTLAGGGKETQYF.

J is TRBJ2-1 and V is TRBV13; possible D gene TRBD2, 6 bases. The CDR3 runs to 15 residues. V was trimmed by 2 bases and J by 10 bases, leaving 18 bases between them. Germline V CDR1 and CDR2: PRHDT, FYEKMQ (reference sequence). For the CDR3, the DNA is TGTGCCAGCAGCTTATTTGGGACTTATAATGCGGAGCAGTTCTTC. This codes for CASSLFGTYNAEQFF.

The chain has TRBV7-9 and TRBJ2-3; D gene uncertain. The V end lost 5 bases, the J end lost 5 bases, and 5 bases lay between the germline ends. The CDR3 runs to 11 residues. CDR1 is SEHNR and CDR2 is FQNEAQ in the germline V gene (reference sequence). The CDR3 DNA is TGTGCCAGCAGCCCCCTAGATACGCAGTATTTT. This codes for CASSPLDTQYF.

The V call is TRBV18, the J call TRBJ2-3, with TRBD2 matching 8 bases. The CDR3 extends over 15 amino acids. Germline V gene data show CDR1 as KGHSH and CDR2 as LQKENI. V trimming: 2 bases; J trimming: 4 bases; junction bases outside the gene matches: 5. The CDR3 sequence: CASSPWREEADTQYF. For the CDR3, the DNA is TGTGCCAGCTCACCATGGCGGGAGGAGGCAGATACGCAGTATTTT.

The chain joins TRBV28 to TRBJ2-7; tentative D call: TRBD2 (5 bases). Trimming cost V 6 bases and J 3 bases, with 12 bases left between them. The CDR3 has 13 amino acids. Germline V gene sequence: CDR1 MDHEN, CDR2 SYDVKM. The CDR3 bases are TGTGCCAGCAGGTCGCCCGGGATCTACGAGCAGTACTTC. The encoded protein is CASRSPGIYEQYF.

This clone was seen only a few times. The rearrangement links TRBV27 to TRBJ1-1; D is unresolved. Germline CDR1 reads MNHEY; CDR2 reads SMNVEV (reference sequence). This CDR3 has 13 residues. Trimming cost V 3 bases and J 1 base, with 6 bases left between them. The CDR3 bases are TGTGCCAGCAGTTTCAGGAAGAACACTGAAGCTTTCTTT. The encoded protein is CASSFRKNTEAFF.

A single count supports this clone. CDR3 in DNA: TGTGCCACCATTCTTCCCTCTATCGATGAGCAGTTCTTC. Translating gives CATILPSIDEQFF. The V call is TRBV28, the J call TRBJ2-1; D is unresolved. V gave up 10 bases and J gave up 8 bases, with 18 bases separating them. Looked up from germline, CDR1 is MDHEN and CDR2 is SYDVKM. There are 13 residues in the CDR3.

The V and J genes are TRBV12-5 and TRBJ2-7, with D possibly matching TRBD2 (5 bases). V was cut by 7 bases and J by 3 bases, with 13 bases left in between. CDR1 is LGHNT and CDR2 is FRNRAP in the germline V gene. The CDR3 covers 13 residues. The CDR3 spells CASAPSGIYEQYF. CDR3 nucleotides: TGTGCTAGTGCTCCCTCGGGGATCTACGAGCAGTACTTC.

The chain is built from TRBV19 and TRBJ2-3, with 10 bases aligning to TRBD1. Germline loops: CDR1 LNHDA, CDR2 SQIVND (reference sequence). With V trimmed by 9 bases and J by 4 bases, 13 bases remained unmatched. CDR3 length: 16 residues. The CDR3 nucleotides read TGTGCCAGCAGGGGGTTCGGGACAGGGGTGTCAGATACGCAGTATTTT. Translated, it gives CASRGFGTGVSDTQYF.